This TCR beta chain was sequenced for a study of blood T cell repertoires in COVID-19. For the study at large: Nucleic acid was either cDNA or gDNA, and it came from T cells, B-cell-depleted T cells, or PBMCs.

This clone was seen only once. In the study's own analysis: Amplifying reference gene primers gave estimates of nucleated cell counts. Some clones are missing from TCRdb's copy, which holds only in-frame ones; the method was immunoSEQ multiplex PCR. V and J calls and clone size are as listed in that table; D and trimming were resolved from the DNA. Of some 270,000 clones in the sample, approximately 83% are singletons; the top ten hold roughly 3.6%. Germline assignment: CDR1 LNHNV and CDR2 YYDKDF (reference sequence). Trimming removed 2 bases at V and 2 bases at J, with 12 bases between. The CDR3 sequence is 15 residues long. Participants, 18 to 89 years old, spanned about 26 US areas.

The receptor was isolated from a man over 45 who had recovered from COVID-19. The sequenced sample was PBMCs or T cells enriched from blood (not recorded which). The chain is built from TRBV15 and TRBJ1-1, with a weak D call TRBD1 (5 bases). The CDR3 reads CATSRSGIGNTEAFF. The CDR3 DNA reads TGTGCCACCAGCAGATCAGGGATTGGTAACACTGAAGCTTTCTTT.